The rows below give T cell receptor beta chains drawn from one sample of a study of persistence of HIV-infected CD4 T cells. Clones were read by immunoSEQ multiplex PCR, and TCRdb kept only the in-frame ones, dropping some. The sample has about 45,000 clones; about 87% are singletons. These receptors' targets are unknown. The specimen was CD4+ T cells sorted from PBMCs after approximately 18-hour stimulation, collected from a patient who received antiretroviral therapy. Source of these receptors: an adult woman with HIV who was CMV-seropositive. Both conserved end residues are part of each CDR3. D genes are given only for firm matches. Some rows mark clone size as missing; the rest say once, few, many or name a class of expanded clone.

D gene	clone size	V gene	J gene	CDR3 protein	CDR3 DNA
TRBD2	-	TRBV7-8	TRBJ2-5	CASSLTWGLAGGKPLETQYF	TGTGCCAGCAGCCTCACTTGGGGACTAGCGGGGGGAAAACCATTAGAGACCCAGTACTTC
-	-	TRBV30	TRBJ2-7	CAWSVNRAGEQYF	TGTGCCTGGAGTGTAAATCGGGCGGGCGAGCAGTACTTC
TRBD2	-	TRBV7-2	TRBJ2-2	CASSLRERGNTGELFF	TGTGCCAGCAGCTTACGTGAGCGGGGGAACACCGGGGAGCTGTTTTTT
-	-	TRBV6-5	TRBJ1-2	CASSYSMQLNYGYTF	TGTGCCAGCAGTTACTCGATGCAGCTTAACTATGGCTACACCTTC
-	-	TRBV5-1	TRBJ2-1	CASSWTFGSYNEQFF	TGCGCCAGCAGCTGGACCTTCGGCTCCTACAATGAGCAGTTCTTC
TRBD2	-	TRBV11-3	TRBJ2-3	CASSLGQGGGSDTQYF	TGTGCCAGCAGCTTAGGTCAGGGCGGGGGGTCAGATACGCAGTATTTT
TRBD2	-	TRBV5-1	TRBJ2-3	CASSFSGGFTDTQYF	TGCGCCAGCAGCTTTAGCGGGGGGTTTACAGATACGCAGTATTTT
TRBD1	-	TRBV3-1/TRBV3-2	TRBJ1-2	CASSQGGGQSTYGYTF	TGTGCCAGCAGCCAAGGGGGGGGACAGAGCACCTATGGCTACACCTTC
-	-	TRBV5-1	TRBJ2-5	CASSLRGQETQYF	TGCGCCAGCAGCTTAAGGGGGCAAGAGACCCAGTACTTC
TRBD2	-	TRBV29-1	TRBJ2-5	CSVEGLAGRQETQYF	TGCAGCGTTGAAGGACTAGCGGGGCGCCAAGAGACCCAGTACTTC
TRBD1	-	TRBV18	TRBJ1-4	CASSRNRGSNEKLFF	TGTGCCAGCTCACGGAACAGGGGGTCTAATGAAAAACTGTTTTTT
-	-	TRBV5-5	TRBJ1-1	CASSLEGSSMGTEAFF	TGTGCCAGCAGCTTGGAAGGGTCCTCCATGGGAACTGAAGCTTTCTTT
-	-	TRBV27	TRBJ1-1	CASRRPGSTEAFF	TGTGCCAGCAGACGCCCCGGGAGCACTGAAGCTTTCTTT
TRBD1	-	TRBV19	TRBJ1-5	CASSMGTGGHQPQHF	TGTGCCAGTAGTATGGGGACAGGGGGACATCAGCCCCAGCATTTT
-	-	TRBV30	TRBJ1-1	CAWTYNKARATAFF	TGTGCCTGGACCTATAATAAAGCGAGGGCGACAGCTTTCTTT
TRBD1	-	TRBV10-3	TRBJ1-1	CATLERFSGTGAGNTEAFF	TGTGCCACCCTAGAACGGTTTTCCGGGACAGGGGCAGGGAACACTGAAGCTTTCTTT
-	-	TRBV27	TRBJ1-1	CASSSRDLAFF	TGTGCCAGCAGTAGTAGGGATCTAGCTTTCTTT
TRBD1	-	TRBV19	TRBJ2-1	CASGTGVSNEQFF	TGTGCCAGTGGGACAGGGGTTTCCAATGAGCAGTTCTTC
-	-	TRBV3-1/TRBV3-2	TRBJ2-6	CASSQEGQRWGANVLTF	TGTGCCAGCAGCCAGGAGGGACAGCGGTGGGGGGCCAACGTCCTGACTTTC
-	-	TRBV29-1	TRBJ2-5	CSVAPGSAQETQYF	TGCAGCGTTGCCCCGGGTAGCGCCCAAGAGACCCAGTACTTC
-	-	TRBV3-1/TRBV3-2	TRBJ2-7	CASSQGFGVGEQYF	TGTGCCAGCAGCCAGGGGTTCGGGGTAGGCGAGCAGTACTTC
-	-	TRBV7-8	TRBJ1-1	CASSLAEGTLNTEAFF	TGTGCCAGCAGCTTAGCAGAAGGGACACTTAACACTGAAGCTTTCTTT
TRBD2	once	TRBV7-7	TRBJ2-2	CASSNGGGNTGELFF	TGTGCCAGCAGCAACGGGGGGGGCAACACCGGGGAGCTGTTTTTT
-	-	TRBV4-1	TRBJ1-2	CASSPGHQGNYGYTF	TGCGCCAGCAGCCCCGGACACCAGGGGAACTATGGCTACACCTTC
TRBD1	-	TRBV6-5	TRBJ1-1	CASSKGQLAFF	TGTGCCAGCAGTAAGGGACAGCTAGCTTTCTTT
-	-	TRBV15	TRBJ2-3	CATSRDRGHTQYF	TGTGCCACCAGCAGAGATAGAGGACATACGCAGTATTTT
-	-	TRBV6-1	TRBJ1-2	CASQDTATYGYTF	TGTGCCAGCCAGGACACAGCAACTTATGGCTACACCTTC
-	-	TRBV10-3	TRBJ2-1	CAISAGYTNYNEQFF	TGTGCCATCAGTGCAGGCTATACGAACTACAATGAGCAGTTCTTC
-	-	TRBV5-1	TRBJ2-3	CASSYQQTSRTDTQYF	TGCGCCAGCAGCTACCAACAGACCAGCCGCACAGATACGCAGTATTTT
TRBD1	-	TRBV5-1	TRBJ2-2	CASSATRTGGISGELFF	TGCGCCAGCAGCGCCACCCGGACAGGGGGTATCTCCGGGGAGCTGTTTTTT
-	-	TRBV6-5	TRBJ1-1	CASTKRGVNTEAFF	TGTGCCAGCACCAAGCGGGGGGTGAACACTGAAGCTTTCTTT
-	-	TRBV18	TRBJ2-2	CASSPKGYGELFF	TGTGCCAGCTCACCCAAGGGGTACGGGGAGCTGTTTTTT
-	-	TRBV7-2	TRBJ2-7	CASSLGTYEQYF	TGTGCCAGCAGCTTAGGTACCTACGAGCAGTACTTC
TRBD1	-	TRBV9	TRBJ2-5	CASSDGTGSRETQYF	TGTGCCAGCAGCGATGGGACAGGGTCCCGGGAGACCCAGTACTTC
TRBD1	-	TRBV3-1/TRBV3-2	TRBJ2-6	CASSPILGQGNSGANVLTF	TGTGCCAGCAGCCCCATTCTTGGACAGGGAAACTCTGGGGCCAACGTCCTGACTTTC
TRBD2	-	TRBV6-5	TRBJ2-3	CASSHFLAGGLGTQYF	TGTGCCAGCAGTCACTTCCTGGCGGGGGGGCTAGGTACGCAGTATTTT
-	-	TRBV12-3/TRBV12-4	TRBJ2-3	CASRGATDTQYF	TGTGCCAGCAGGGGAGCCACAGATACGCAGTATTTT
-	-	TRBV5-1	TRBJ2-5	CASSLEGQETQYF	TGCGCCAGCAGCTTGGAGGGGCAAGAGACCCAGTACTTC
-	-	TRBV6-5	TRBJ2-2	CASSYARYTGELFF	TGTGCCAGCAGTTACGCTAGGTACACCGGGGAGCTGTTTTTT
-	once	TRBV11-2	TRBJ2-3	CASSLQRTDTQYF	TGTGCCAGCAGCTTACAGCGCACAGATACGCAGTATTTT
-	-	TRBV14	TRBJ1-1	CASSQDWGTEAFF	TGTGCCAGCAGCCAAGATTGGGGCACTGAAGCTTTCTTT
-	-	TRBV19	TRBJ1-3	CASSIGGTTIYF	TGTGCCAGTAGTATAGGTGGGACCACCATATATTTT
-	-	TRBV5-5	TRBJ1-1	CASSLLIWGVDTEAFF	TGTGCCAGCAGCTTATTGATATGGGGGGTAGACACTGAAGCTTTCTTT
-	-	TRBV18	TRBJ1-6	CASSPGTIENSPLHF	TGTGCCAGCTCACCAGGGACAATCGAGAATTCACCCCTCCACTTT
-	-	TRBV19	TRBJ2-2	CASEERLAWGTGELFF	TGTGCCTCCGAGGAAAGATTAGCTTGGGGCACCGGGGAGCTGTTTTTT
-	-	TRBV5-1	TRBJ1-2	CASSLERVDGYTF	TGCGCCAGCAGCTTGGAAAGGGTCGATGGCTACACCTTC
-	once	TRBV12-5	TRBJ1-1	CASGTLGATEAFF	TGTGCTAGTGGTACACTAGGGGCCACTGAAGCTTTCTTT
TRBD2	-	TRBV5-4	TRBJ2-3	CASSPNRGGFSTDTQYF	TGTGCCAGCAGCCCGAACCGGGGGGGGTTCAGTACAGATACGCAGTATTTT
-	-	TRBV9	TRBJ1-1	CASSAGRVNTEAFF	TGTGCCAGCAGCGCAGGAAGGGTGAACACTGAAGCTTTCTTT
-	-	TRBV19	TRBJ2-2	CASSIGITGELFF	TGTGCCAGTAGTATAGGAATTACCGGGGAGCTGTTTTTT
-	-	TRBV6-5	TRBJ2-3	CASRMTADTQYF	TGTGCCAGCAGGATGACAGCAGATACGCAGTATTTT
TRBD1	-	TRBV14	TRBJ1-2	CASSQGTVTYGYTF	TGTGCCAGCAGCCAGGGGACAGTGACTTATGGCTACACCTTC
TRBD1	-	TRBV13	TRBJ1-3	CASSFSDRERNTIYF	TGTGCCAGCAGCTTCAGCGACAGGGAAAGAAACACCATATATTTT
TRBD1	-	TRBV2	TRBJ1-2	CASSNGGTGGAGGGYTF	TGTGCCAGCAGTAACGGCGGGACAGGGGGTGCTGGTGGTGGCTACACCTTC
-	-	TRBV6-5	TRBJ2-3	CASSYRRPSTDTQYF	TGTGCCAGCAGTTACCGAAGGCCTAGCACAGATACGCAGTATTTT
-	-	TRBV6-1	TRBJ2-7	CASSEVQAVVGSQYF	TGTGCCAGCAGTGAAGTACAGGCGGTGGTGGGCAGTCAGTACTTC
-	-	TRBV19	TRBJ2-3	CASSIWGSTDTQYF	TGTGCCAGTAGTATTTGGGGCAGCACAGATACGCAGTATTTT
TRBD1	-	TRBV7-2	TRBJ1-2	CASSSTGGLNYGYTF	TGTGCCAGCAGCTCGACAGGGGGCCTTAACTATGGCTACACCTTC
TRBD1	-	TRBV27	TRBJ1-2	CASVTWTGGYGYTF	TGTGCCAGCGTGACCTGGACAGGGGGATATGGCTACACCTTC
TRBD2	-	TRBV10-1	TRBJ2-3	CASSPSGGANGQYF	TGCGCCAGCAGTCCTAGCGGGGGGGCCAATGGGCAGTATTTT